Described below is a single T cell receptor beta chain sequence and its context. The antigen remains undetermined. This sample is part of a study of T cells in narcolepsy. Study information: Donors had narcolepsy type 1 or type 2, or were healthy controls. Study outcomes and limitations: Comparing one patient's CSF and blood CD4+ clonotypes highlighted HCRT- and TRIB2-specific autoreactive clonotypes. No autoreactive T cell clone sequences appeared in some memory CD4+ repertoires.

Trimming stripped 1 base from V and 4 bases from J, with 12 bases between. In germline, CDR1 is SGHDT, CDR2 YYEEEE. This CDR3 has 15 amino acids. Profiled with immunoSEQ multiplex PCR; TCRdb holds only in-frame clones, not every one. The sample records roughly 34,000 clones, under 90% being singletons. The sequenced material came from CD45RA- memory CD4+ T cells from PBMCs. The chain joins TRBV5-6 to TRBJ1-3; no clear D. The TCR was taken from a human donor with narcolepsy. DNA of the CDR3: TGTGCCAGCAGCTTGTCACCCGTGGGAGGAAACACCATATATTTT. Protein sequence: CASSLSPVGGNTIYF.